Below are 20 T cell receptor beta chains sequenced from a single sample in a study of blood T cell repertoires in COVID-19. The table came from immunoSEQ multiplex PCR; TCRdb's copy has only in-frame clones and leaves some out. The sample has hundreds of thousands of clones, about four fifths seen once. The sequencing input was peripheral blood. These receptors were obtained from a woman aged 80 or over with acute or convalescent COVID-19.

The chain has TRBV18 and TRBJ1-1, with D possibly matching TRBD1 (6 bases). Germline V CDR1 and CDR2: KGHSH, LQKENI. With 6 bases removed from V and 0 bases from J, the gap between germline ends came to 11 bases. CDR3 size: 14 residues. As DNA, the CDR3 is TGTGCCAGCTCGACGGACAGCATGAACACTGAAGCTTTCTTT. Amino acid sequence: CASSTDSMNTEAFF.

This clone was found once. The CDR3 protein is CASSPQDSPYNEQFF. CDR3 DNA sequence: TGTGCCAGCAGTCCCCAGGACTCCCCCTACAATGAGCAGTTCTTC. The chain recombines TRBV2 with TRBJ2-1; D possibly corresponds to TRBD2 (5 bases). Germline values: CDR1 SNHLY, CDR2 FYNNEI. The CDR3 has 15 residues. V lost 5 bases and J lost 2, with 13 bases in between.

CDR3 residues: CASSFSDRVDYEQYF. CDR3 DNA: TGTGCCAGCAGCTTTTCGGACAGGGTTGATTACGAGCAGTACTTC. The chain couples TRBV5-5 to TRBJ2-7, with TRBD1 identical over 8 bases. The CDR3 is 15 amino acids. CDR1 is SGHKS, CDR2 YYEKEE, per germline (reference sequence). V was clipped by 2 bases and J by 4 bases; unmatched bases: 8.

The chain has TRBV2 and TRBJ1-6; tentatively, D is TRBD1 (6 bases). V was pared by 7 bases and J by 6 bases, with 10 bases between. The CDR3 totals 13 residues. Germline CDR1 reads SNHLY; CDR2 reads FYNNEI. The CDR3 spells CASNQGSNSPLHF. Here the CDR3 DNA reads TGTGCCAGCAACCAGGGGAGTAATTCACCCCTCCACTTT. Together with reference TRBV2 and TRBJ1-6, the CDR3 gives the full variable domain: EPEVTQTPSHQVTQMGQEVILRCVPISNHLYFYWYRQILGQKVEFLVSFYNNEISEKSEIFDDQFSVERPDGSNFTLKIRSTKLEDSAMYFCASNQGSNSPLHFGNGTRLTVT.

V usage is TRBV2 and J usage is TRBJ2-7; maybe TRBD2 (5 bases). CDR1 SNHLY and CDR2 FYNNEI come from the germline V gene. CDR3 size: 14 residues. V lost 7 bases to trimming and J lost 5 bases, with 18 bases between them. CDR3 nucleotide sequence: TGTGCCAGCACCCCGGCGAGGCAGAGGGACGAGCAGTACTTC. Protein: CASTPARQRDEQYF. Combining the CDR3 with reference TRBV2 and TRBJ2-7 gives the whole variable domain EPEVTQTPSHQVTQMGQEVILRCVPISNHLYFYWYRQILGQKVEFLVSFYNNEISEKSEIFDDQFSVERPDGSNFTLKIRSTKLEDSAMYFCASTPARQRDEQYFGPGTRLTVT.

The chain links TRBV18 to TRBJ1-6; D not resolved. The CDR3 sequence is 15 residues long. The V gene lost 6 bases and the J gene lost 5 bases, with 14 bases spanning the gap. From germline, CDR1 is KGHSH and CDR2 LQKENI. The CDR3 sequence is CASSPRSPHNSPLHF. The DNA for the CDR3 is TGTGCCAGCTCGCCCAGGTCTCCCCATAATTCACCCCTCCACTTT.

V usage is TRBV6-5 and J usage is TRBJ1-5; no reliable D call. V lost 5 bases to trimming and J lost 5 bases, with 16 bases between them. In germline, CDR1 is MNHEY, CDR2 SVGAGI. The CDR3 totals 15 residues. CDR3 bases: TGTGCCAGCAGTCCCGGAGAGGGTTGGGATCAGCCCCAGCATTTT. Amino acid sequence: CASSPGEGWDQPQHF.

V is TRBV2 and J is TRBJ1-2; D may be TRBD1 (6 bases). This CDR3 spans 11 amino acids. Per the germline V gene, CDR1 is SNHLY and CDR2 is FYNNEI. V gave up 6 bases and J gave up 8 bases, with 10 bases separating them. The CDR3 spells CASSAGVGYTF. DNA of the CDR3: TGTGCCAGCAGCGCAGGGGTGGGCTACACCTTC. Full variable domain (remainder filled in from reference TRBV2 and TRBJ1-2): EPEVTQTPSHQVTQMGQEVILRCVPISNHLYFYWYRQILGQKVEFLVSFYNNEISEKSEIFDDQFSVERPDGSNFTLKIRSTKLEDSAMYFCASSAGVGYTFGSGTRLTVV.

The chain links TRBV4-2 to TRBJ1-5, with 7 bases identical to TRBD1. Germline assignment: CDR1 LGHNA and CDR2 YNFKEQ. The CDR3 is made up of 15 amino acids. Trimming cost V 1 base and J 6 bases; bases outside gene matches: 6. The CDR3 is CASSQGQGYRQPQHF. DNA for the CDR3: TGTGCCAGCAGCCAAGGACAGGGATACCGTCAGCCCCAGCATTTT.

This chain links TRBV2 with TRBJ1-1; D perhaps matches TRBD1 (6 bases). Trimming removed 4 bases at V and 7 bases at J, with 13 bases between. The CDR3 is 13 amino acids. The germline gives CDR1 SNHLY, CDR2 FYNNEI. CDR3 in amino acids: CASSGTAKGEAFF. CDR3 nucleotides: TGTGCCAGCAGTGGGACAGCAAAGGGTGAAGCTTTCTTT.

This clone was observed many times. V is TRBV16 and J is TRBJ1-5; TRBD1 matches at 7 bases. The CDR3 has 21 amino acids. Germline assignment: CDR1 KGHSY and CDR2 FQNENV. Trimming at V came to 0 bases and at J to 0 bases, leaving 17 bases not matched to a gene. The CDR3 spells CASSQSGSTEGQQYSNQPQHF. The DNA for the CDR3 is TGTGCCAGCAGCCAATCGGGTTCTACGGAGGGACAGCAATATAGCAATCAGCCCCAGCATTTT.

This clone occurred a few times. The V call is TRBV5-8, the J call TRBJ2-5; TRBD1 matches at 7 bases. CDR3 length: 17 amino acids. The trim removed 0 bases at V and 1 base at J, leaving 9 bases unmatched. Germline lookup yields CDR1 SGHTS and CDR2 YDEGEE. In DNA, the CDR3 is TGTGCCAGCAGCTTGGAAGCTGTCCGGACAGGCCAAGAGACCCAGTACTTC. Encoded protein: CASSLEAVRTGQETQYF.

The chain has TRBV9 and TRBJ2-1; tentative D call: TRBD1 (5 bases). The V end lost 0 bases, the J end lost 6 bases, and 7 bases lay between the germline ends. Germline CDR1 SGDLS, CDR2 YYNGEE. The CDR3 has 13 amino acids. As DNA, the CDR3 is TGTGCCAGCAGCGTAGCAGGGCGCAATGAGCAGTTCTTC. As protein: CASSVAGRNEQFF.

In this sample, this clone turned up a few times. The V gene is TRBV6-5, the J gene TRBJ1-1; TRBD1 agrees at 10 bases. Trimming took 6 bases from V and 7 from J; bases not matched to a gene: 5. CDR1 is MNHEY, CDR2 SVGAGI, per germline. This CDR3 has 13 residues. The CDR3 nucleotides read TGTGCCAGCAGAACGACAGGGGGCATTGAAGCTTTCTTT. It translates to CASRTTGGIEAFF.

Points on this clone: This CDR3 is also generated by other DNA sequences in the sample. The chain has TRBV28 and TRBJ1-2; a weak D match, TRBD1 (6 bases). V was clipped by 4 bases and J by 2 bases, with 8 bases between them. This CDR3 is built from 13 residues. Per germline, CDR1 MDHEN and CDR2 SYDVKM. For the CDR3, the DNA is TGTGCCAGCAGTTCAACAGGGAACTATGGCTACACCTTC. Its translation is CASSSTGNYGYTF.

This chain joins TRBV5-4 and TRBJ2-3, with unresolved D. V was shortened by 0 bases and J by 4 bases, with 9 bases between the two germline ends. Germline CDR1 reads SGHNT; CDR2 reads YYREEE (reference sequence). The CDR3 covers 14 residues. CDR3 sequence (DNA): TGTGCCAGCAGCTTGGACCTACCCCCAGATACGCAGTATTTT. The encoded protein is CASSLDLPPDTQYF.

DNA of the CDR3: TGTGCCACCCGAACGGACACTGAAGCTTTCTTT. As protein: CATRTDTEAFF. V and J are TRBV30 and TRBJ1-1; D call uncertain. The V gene's germline CDR1 is GTSNPN and CDR2 SVGIG (reference sequence). This CDR3 is built from 11 residues. Trimming left V 8 bases short and J 3 bases short, with 10 bases between.

The V gene is TRBV2, the J gene TRBJ1-6, with 8 bases fitting TRBD1. Looked up from germline, CDR1 is SNHLY and CDR2 is FYNNEI. After removal of 6 bases from V and 6 bases from J, the junction contained 16 bases not matched to a gene. The CDR3 totals 18 residues. CDR3 in amino acids: CASRGDRTPLRGNSPLHF. Here the CDR3 DNA reads TGTGCCAGCAGGGGGGACAGGACCCCCCTGAGGGGTAATTCACCCCTCCACTTT.

As concerns this clone: Other DNA sequences from this sample encode an identical CDR3 as well. The chain employs TRBV30 and TRBJ2-7; the D gene is possibly TRBD1 (6 bases). V lost 2 bases and J lost 4, with 9 bases in between. CDR3 size: 12 residues. CDR1 and CDR2 from the germline V gene are GTSNPN and SVGIG (reference sequence). In DNA form, the CDR3 reads TGTGCCTGGAGTACAGGGAGTTACGAGCAGTACTTC. Amino acids: CAWSTGSYEQYF.

This clone showed up just a few times. This sequence joins TRBV5-1 and TRBJ1-1, with TRBD1 as a possible D gene (5 bases). The CDR3 spans 14 residues. Trimming pared 0 bases from V and 3 bases from J, leaving 9 bases between. Per germline, CDR1 SGHRS and CDR2 YFSETQ. The CDR3 loop is CASSLAWGDTEAFF. The CDR3 DNA is TGCGCCAGCAGCTTGGCCTGGGGGGACACTGAAGCTTTCTTT.